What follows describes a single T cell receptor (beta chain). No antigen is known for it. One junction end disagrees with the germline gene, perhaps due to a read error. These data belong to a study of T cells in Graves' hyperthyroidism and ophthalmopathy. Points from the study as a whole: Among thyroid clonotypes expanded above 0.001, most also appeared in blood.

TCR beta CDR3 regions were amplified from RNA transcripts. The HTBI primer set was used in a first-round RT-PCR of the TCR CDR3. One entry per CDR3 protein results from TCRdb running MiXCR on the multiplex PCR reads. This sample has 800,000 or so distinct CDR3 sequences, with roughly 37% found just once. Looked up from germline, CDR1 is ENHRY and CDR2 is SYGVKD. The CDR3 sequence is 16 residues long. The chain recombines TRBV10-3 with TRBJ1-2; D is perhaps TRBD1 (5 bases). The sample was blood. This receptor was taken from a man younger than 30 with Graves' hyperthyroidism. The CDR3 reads CASSELHRPFNYGYTF. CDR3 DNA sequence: TGTGCCAGCAGTGAATTACACAGGCCCTTTAACTATGGCTACACCTTC.